This TCR beta chain originates from a study of cytomegalovirus exposure and HLA in healthy donors. The junction had 7 bases not matched to a gene; V was cut back by 0 bases and J by 3 bases. Germline V gene lookup returns CDR1 SGDLS and CDR2 YYNGEE. This CDR3 spans 17 amino acids. Primers included in the PCR were 60 Vbeta and 13 Jbeta primers. Generated by immunoSEQ multiplex PCR, the TCRdb table keeps only in-frame clones and is missing some. The sample records some 98,000 clones, around 75% being singletons. This clone was seen only a few times. The target antigen is unknown. General study findings and limits: The study flagged roughly 150 TCR beta chains as cytomegalovirus-associated.

The TCR comes from a man younger than 30 in good health and CMV-seropositive. The sample taken for sequencing was PBMCs. V gene TRBV9 combines with J gene TRBJ1-3, with TRBD1 matching 9 bases. The CDR3 nucleotides read TGTGCCAGCAGCGTAGGACTGGACAGGGGCTTTGGAAACACCATATATTTT. This translates into CASSVGLDRGFGNTIYF.